This TCR beta chain was recovered during a study of T cell responses to AZD1222 COVID-19 vaccine (dated by TCRdb to about 2021). In the study overall: A total of about 230 trial participants underwent TCR sequencing, of whom some 210 received two doses of AZD1222 and about 25 received two doses of the MenACWY control vaccine. Enrollment into the trials was organized by age into subgroups of 18-55, 56-69 and 70-plus years, and those subgroups contained 148, 28 and 57 TCR-sequenced participants, respectively. On the study overall, not on this receptor specifically: Because no samples from the day 14 peak response were available, repertoires could be characterized only after the peak T cell response. Reportedly, close to half of the unique spike-specific TCRs recognized epitopes lying outside the regions that are mutated in the B.1.351 and B.1.1.7 variants. Conclusions about previously exposed vaccinees are limited because only a handful of AZD1222 recipients were SARS-CoV-2 seropositive at baseline. After two AZD1222 doses, spike-specific TCR breadth and depth were significantly higher than at day 0 and than in MenACWY recipients. In the small 56-69-year group, the increase in depth fell short of significance, most likely because of low power. CD4 TCRs associated with the vaccine covered the entire spike protein, and the dominant responses were in regions 160-218 and 743-854. Most participants were white British and females outnumbered males, and the authors suggested that clonal diversity may have been underestimated.

The CDR3 regions of human TCRbeta chains were analyzed by immunosequencing. Processing in the source paper ran as follows. TCRs in the repertoires were compared against a reference library of SARS-CoV-2-specific TCRs that had been generated with the MIRA antigen-specificity platform. Breadth was defined as the fraction of unique TCRs that were SARS-CoV-2-associated. Depth was defined as the fraction of total T cells that were SARS-CoV-2-associated. Using the MIRA data, every spike-specific TCR was mapped to the spike region that the TCR reacted to and assigned to either a CD4 or a CD8 class. Log10-transformed breadth and depth values were compared by one-way ANOVA with Sidak's multiple comparisons tests. TCRdb took over this immuneACCESS table, retaining in-frame rearrangements with V and J assigned. Such tables are incomplete; in checked studies, under half of the missing clones stem from an unresolved V gene, and the remainder is unexplained. The DNA gave D and trimming, while V, J and clone size come from that table. The sample table holds approximately 110,000 clones, of which more than 70% were seen once. Clones ranked in the top ten supply almost 4.5% of the sample.

Sequences SEHNR (CDR1) and FQNEAQ (CDR2) are obtained from the germline V gene (reference sequence). Taken from cysteine to phenylalanine, the CDR3 has 16 residues. Just CDR3 DNA is preserved here, 48 bases in frame from base 1. Trimming removed 4 bases from V and 2 bases from J, leaving 18 bases between the germline ends. This clone came up once. Its antigen target is currently unknown. Base quality data are lacking; no much larger clone is found one base away. The intended sense of this specimen's time point label: about 28 days (+/-7) after the second vaccine dose. AZD1222 recipients with second doses at about 4 weeks or about 12 weeks were pooled, because spike-specific TCR depth and breadth did not differ between schedules. The vaccinee samples were drawn from two UK trials, COV001 and COV002, one of which was a single-blind randomized controlled phase 2/3 trial testing AZD1222 (ChAdOx1 nCoV-19) in healthy adults. Trial participant PBMC samples were collected at day 0 and day 28 after the second dose for TCRbeta chain sequencing.

The source material was peripheral blood, sampled 28 days after the second AZD1222 dose. The receptor was derived from an adult who received the AZD1222 COVID-19 vaccine. The chain is encoded by TRBV7-9 joined to TRBJ2-7, with TRBD1 tentatively as D gene (6 bases match). The CDR3 here reads CASSSTITDRAYEQYF. In nucleotides, the sequence is TGTGCCAGCAGCTCTACCATAACGGACAGAGCCTACGAGCAGTACTTC.